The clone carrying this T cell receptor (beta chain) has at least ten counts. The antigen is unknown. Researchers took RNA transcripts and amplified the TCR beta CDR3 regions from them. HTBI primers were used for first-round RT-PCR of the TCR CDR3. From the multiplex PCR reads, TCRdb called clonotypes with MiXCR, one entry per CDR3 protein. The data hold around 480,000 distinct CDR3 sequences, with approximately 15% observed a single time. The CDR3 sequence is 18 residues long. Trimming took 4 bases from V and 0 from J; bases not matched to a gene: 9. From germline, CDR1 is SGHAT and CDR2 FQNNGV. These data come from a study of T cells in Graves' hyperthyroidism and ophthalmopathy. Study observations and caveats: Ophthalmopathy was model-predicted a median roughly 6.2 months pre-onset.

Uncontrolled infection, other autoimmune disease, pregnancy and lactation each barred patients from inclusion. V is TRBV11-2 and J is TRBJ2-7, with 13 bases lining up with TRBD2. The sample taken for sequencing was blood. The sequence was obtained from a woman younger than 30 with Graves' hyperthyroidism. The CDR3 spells CASSSSGLAGASSYEQYF. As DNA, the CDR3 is TGTGCCAGCAGCTCGAGTGGACTAGCGGGAGCGAGCTCCTACGAGCAGTACTTC.